Only a few counts were recorded for the clone carrying this T cell receptor (beta chain). Its antigen is still unknown. Healthy people donating bone marrow made up the donors. A multiplex PCR was run with 60 Vbeta primers and 13 Jbeta primers. Original processing methods: Later work found 80 million or so unique TCR beta chains, with roughly 11 million shared. Sequencing was performed with immunoSEQ multiplex PCR; in TCRdb, only in-frame clones are kept and a portion is missing. V and J calls and clone size come straight from that table; D and trimming were deduced from the DNA. Of tens of thousands of clones listed, roughly 60% are singletons. From germline, CDR1 is MNHNY and CDR2 SVGAGI (reference sequence). The CDR3 consists of 14 residues. V dropped 2 bases and J dropped 5; count of bases not matched to a gene: 5. The sample is drawn from a study of cytomegalovirus exposure and HLA in healthy donors.

Findings of the study overall: Of the V segments, some could not be distinguished, including TRBV6-2 and TRBV6-3, and were excluded. According to an earlier analysis, most TCR beta V segments yielded productive rearrangements about 87% or about 30% of the time.

The V and J genes are TRBV6-6 and TRBJ1-1; the match to TRBD1 covers 7 bases. Sequencing was performed on PBMCs. This receptor was obtained from a human donor in good health. The chain's CDR3 is CASSYRDRATEAFF. The CDR3 DNA follows: TGTGCCAGCAGTTACCGGGACAGAGCAACTGAAGCTTTCTTT.